This TCR beta chain was captured in a study of T-cell memory formation after mild COVID-19 (TCRdb year 2021). For the study in its entirety: TCR sequence clusters from the two donors were largely donor specific. T-cell clones expanding and contracting after mild COVID-19 in a couple of donors were tracked by longitudinal TCRalpha and TCRbeta repertoire sequencing. The cohort comprised two young, previously healthy adult volunteers, one female and one male. Overall study outcomes, separate from this receptor: The second-wave clones that peaked on day 37 were not confirmed to be SARS-CoV-2 specific. Only a couple of mild cases were covered by the study, and larger cohorts that include severe cases with pre-infection samples were considered necessary. Contracting CD4+ clones turned up mainly in the CM and EM memory subsets, whereas EMRA was where CD8+ clones were enriched. Clones that contracted from day 15 to 85 showed balanced CD4/CD8 phenotypes, whereas a second wave of clones that expanded from day 15 to 37 leaned towards CD4+. Some responding clones were found in pre-infection memory, which suggests that pre-existing cross-reactive memory T cells took part in the SARS-CoV-2 response.

PBMCs were isolated by Ficoll-Paque density gradient centrifugation. Data came from an Illumina NovaSeq 6000. cDNA libraries for TCRalpha and TCRbeta were prepared by 5'RACE using constant-segment primers, with sample barcodes and unique molecular identifiers added. RNA was extracted from every sample with Trizol reagent. Amplification of the libraries took two PCR steps, and the second step added a second sample barcode plus Illumina TruSeq adapters. Sequencing of the libraries was done on an Illumina NovaSeq, producing 2 x 150 bp paired-end reads. The study's own analysis went as follows. The reads were demultiplexed and collapsed into UMI-guided consensus sequences using migec v1.2.7. Using mixcr v2.1.11, the UMI consensuses were aligned to TRA and TRB V and J templates and assembled into clonotypes. A clonotype was counted as expanded or contracted only if both edgeR and NoisET called the change significant, with noise models trained on biological replicates. For edgeR calls, a false discovery rate-adjusted p below 0.01 and a log2 fold-change threshold of 1 were applied. As an exploratory analysis of dynamics, max-normalized trajectories of the 1000 most abundant clonotypes were examined by PCA with hierarchical clustering. The CD4 or CD8 phenotype of responding clones was assigned using the separately sequenced CD4+ and CD8+ repertoires. TCRdb reran the public reads through fastp at Q25 and MiXCR, keeping productive beta chains. Each record represents a unique CDR3 protein, reported with the most common genes and DNA among its rows. The V and J calls were determined by TCRdb, not by the authors. The sample profile shows some 290,000 distinct CDR3 sequences; around 15% of them were found once. The ten largest clones represent approximately 23% of the sample.

A remark on this clonotype: Its antigen is still unknown. Within one base of it there is no much larger clone, and no base qualities were kept.

This TCR derives from a man between 18 and 35 years old who had mild COVID-19 (a few samples of this study predate the infection). The sample titles of this study are shuffled in the database, so cell type and time point are left out; the donor was told from shared clones. Source material: PBMCs or a T cell subset sorted from them (not recorded which).

The nucleotides read TGCAGTGCTAGAGATCCGGGACAGGGGAGCCCCTACGAGCAGTACGTC. Its translation is CSARDPGQGSPYEQYV. The sequence links TRBV20-1 to TRBJ2-7; TRBD1 aligns with 10 central bases. CDR1 and CDR2 were assigned from the germline V gene (reference sequence) as DFQATT and SNEGSKA. Trimmed from V: 0 bases; trimmed from J: 2 bases; junction bases lacking a gene match: 7. From its cysteine to its valine, the CDR3 spans 16 amino acids. Here the CDR3 DNA is all that survives: 48 bases in frame from base 1.